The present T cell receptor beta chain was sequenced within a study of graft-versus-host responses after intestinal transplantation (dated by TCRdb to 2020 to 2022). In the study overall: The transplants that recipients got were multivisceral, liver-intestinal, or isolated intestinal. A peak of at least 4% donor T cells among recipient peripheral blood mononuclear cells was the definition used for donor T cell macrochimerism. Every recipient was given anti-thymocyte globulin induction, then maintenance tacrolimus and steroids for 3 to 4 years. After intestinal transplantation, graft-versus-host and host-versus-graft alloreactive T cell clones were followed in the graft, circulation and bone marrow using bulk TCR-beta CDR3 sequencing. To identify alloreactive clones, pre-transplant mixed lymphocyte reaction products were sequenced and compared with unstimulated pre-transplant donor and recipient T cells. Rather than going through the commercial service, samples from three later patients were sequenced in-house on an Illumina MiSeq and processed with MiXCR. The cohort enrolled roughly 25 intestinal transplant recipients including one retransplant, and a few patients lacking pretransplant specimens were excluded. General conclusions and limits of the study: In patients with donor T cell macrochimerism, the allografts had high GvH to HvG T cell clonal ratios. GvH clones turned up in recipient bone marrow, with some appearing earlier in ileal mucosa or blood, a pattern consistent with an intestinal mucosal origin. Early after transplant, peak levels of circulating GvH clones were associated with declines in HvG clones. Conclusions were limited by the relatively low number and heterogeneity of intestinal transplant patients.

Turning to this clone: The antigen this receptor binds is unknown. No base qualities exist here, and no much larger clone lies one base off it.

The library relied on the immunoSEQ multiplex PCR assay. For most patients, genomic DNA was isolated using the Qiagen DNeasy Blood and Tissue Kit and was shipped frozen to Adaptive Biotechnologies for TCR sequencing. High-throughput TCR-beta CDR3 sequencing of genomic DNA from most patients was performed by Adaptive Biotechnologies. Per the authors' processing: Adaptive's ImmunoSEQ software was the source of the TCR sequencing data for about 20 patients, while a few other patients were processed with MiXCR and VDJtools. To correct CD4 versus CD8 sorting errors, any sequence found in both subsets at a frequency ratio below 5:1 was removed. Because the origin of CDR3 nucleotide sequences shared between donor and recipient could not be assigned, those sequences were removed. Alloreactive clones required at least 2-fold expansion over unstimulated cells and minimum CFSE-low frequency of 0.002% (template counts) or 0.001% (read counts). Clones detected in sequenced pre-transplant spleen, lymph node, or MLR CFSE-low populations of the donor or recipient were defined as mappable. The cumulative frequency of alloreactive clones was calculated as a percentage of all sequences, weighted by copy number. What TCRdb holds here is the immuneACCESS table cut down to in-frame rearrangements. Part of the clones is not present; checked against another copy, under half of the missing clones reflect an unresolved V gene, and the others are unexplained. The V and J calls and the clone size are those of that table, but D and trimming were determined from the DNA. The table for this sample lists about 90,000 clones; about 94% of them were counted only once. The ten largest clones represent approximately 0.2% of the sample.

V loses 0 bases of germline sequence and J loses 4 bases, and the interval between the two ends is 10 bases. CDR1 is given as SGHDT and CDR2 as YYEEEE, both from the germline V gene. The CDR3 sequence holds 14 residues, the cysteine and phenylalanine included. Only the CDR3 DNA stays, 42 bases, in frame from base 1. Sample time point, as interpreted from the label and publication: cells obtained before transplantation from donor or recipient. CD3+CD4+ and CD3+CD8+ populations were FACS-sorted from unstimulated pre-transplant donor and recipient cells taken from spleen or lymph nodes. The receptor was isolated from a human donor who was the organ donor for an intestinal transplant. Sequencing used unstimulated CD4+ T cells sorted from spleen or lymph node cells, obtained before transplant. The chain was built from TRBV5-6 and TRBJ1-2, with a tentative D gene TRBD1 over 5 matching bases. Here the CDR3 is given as CASSLGGGGYGYTF. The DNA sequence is TGTGCCAGCAGCTTGGGGGGCGGTGGCTATGGCTACACCTTC.